The rows below give T cell receptor beta chains drawn from one sample of a study of OX40 agonist ivuxolimab in advanced cancers. The data were produced by immunoSEQ multiplex PCR, yet TCRdb's version contains in-frame clones alone and is incomplete. Of about 58,000 clones listed, more than 70% are singletons. The specimen comprised CD4+ or CD8+ T cells sorted from blood, sampled in a trial of the OX40 agonist ivuxolimab. These receptors were collected from an adult with an advanced solid tumor such as melanoma, head and neck, liver or kidney cancer. CDR3s include the opening cysteine and the closing phenylalanine or tryptophan. The order of the fields is clone size, V gene, J gene, D gene, CDR3 protein, CDR3 DNA. A D gene is named only where the DNA matches it firmly. Expanded clones are given a class, and other clones once, few, many or no size at all.

.	TRBV12-5	TRBJ1-4	TRBD1	CASGLGTGVTNEKLFF	TGTGCTAGTGGTCTGGGGACAGGGGTCACTAATGAAAAACTGTTTTTT
.	TRBV5-6	TRBJ1-2	.	CASSLRTSIYGYTF	TGTGCCAGCAGCTTAAGGACGAGCATCTATGGCTACACCTTC
.	TRBV11-2	TRBJ1-1	.	CASSRQENTEAFF	TGTGCCAGCAGCAGACAGGAGAACACTGAAGCTTTCTTT
.	TRBV7-8	TRBJ1-2	.	CASSLRLQDPYGYTF	TGTGCCAGCAGCCTACGATTACAGGATCCCTATGGCTACACCTTC
.	TRBV4-1	TRBJ1-1	.	CASRGHLKNTEAFF	TGCGCCAGCAGGGGTCACTTAAAGAACACTGAAGCTTTCTTT
.	TRBV6-5	TRBJ2-1	TRBD2	CASRRLAGGWSEQFF	TGTGCCAGCAGAAGACTAGCGGGGGGGTGGAGTGAGCAGTTCTTC
.	TRBV18	TRBJ1-6	.	CASSPLGGRGATFNSPLHF	TGTGCCAGCTCACCCCTCGGGGGCAGGGGTGCCACTTTTAATTCACCCCTCCACTTT
.	TRBV18	TRBJ2-1	.	CASSPQGRNEQFF	TGTGCCAGCTCACCCCAGGGGAGGAATGAGCAGTTCTTC
.	TRBV5-1	TRBJ2-5	TRBD2	CASSREGTPGLKETQYF	TGCGCCAGCAGCCGGGAGGGGACCCCCGGGCTCAAGGAGACCCAGTACTTC
.	TRBV19	TRBJ1-1	.	CASSTGVNTEAFF	TGTGCCAGTAGTACAGGGGTGAACACTGAAGCTTTCTTT
once	TRBV5-1	TRBJ1-5	TRBD1	CASSSRGGPDQPQHF	TGCGCCAGCAGCTCGAGAGGGGGCCCGGATCAGCCCCAGCATTTT
once	TRBV15	TRBJ2-1	TRBD1	CAASRGGQGLGEQFF	TGTGCCGCCAGCAGAGGGGGACAGGGGTTAGGTGAGCAGTTCTTC
.	TRBV10-2	TRBJ2-3	TRBD2	CASRLAGGNTDTQYF	TGCGCCAGCAGACTGGCGGGGGGTAACACAGATACGCAGTATTTT
.	TRBV7-6	TRBJ2-7	TRBD1	CASSSWTGRNEQYF	TGTGCCAGCAGCTCCTGGACAGGGAGGAACGAGCAGTACTTC
.	TRBV6-4	TRBJ1-2	.	CASSLLVGGKGGYTF	TGTGCCAGCAGCCTCCTTGTAGGGGGAAAGGGTGGCTACACCTTC
.	TRBV7-2	TRBJ1-5	TRBD1	CASSGQGNQPQHF	TGTGCCAGCAGCGGACAGGGAAATCAGCCCCAGCATTTT
.	TRBV18	TRBJ1-3	.	CASSPGGSGNTIYF	TGTGCCAGCTCACCCGGAGGCTCTGGAAACACCATATATTTT
.	TRBV5-8	TRBJ1-1	.	CASSLDRFREMNTEAFF	TGTGCCAGCAGCTTGGACAGGTTTAGGGAGATGAACACTGAAGCTTTCTTT
once	TRBV5-1	TRBJ1-2	.	CASSLAPLTGNYGYTF	TGCGCCAGCAGCTTGGCCCCCCTAACAGGGAACTATGGCTACACCTTC
.	TRBV19	TRBJ1-2	TRBD1	CASRTGGPAYGYTF	TGTGCCAGTAGAACAGGGGGACCTGCCTATGGCTACACCTTC
.	TRBV4-1	TRBJ1-6	.	CASSQRLAGTGNSPLHF	TGCGCCAGCAGCCAAAGACTGGCTGGGACCGGTAATTCACCCCTCCACTTT
.	TRBV6-5	TRBJ2-2	.	CASSYSMPFGTGELFF	TGTGCCAGCAGTTACTCTATGCCCTTTGGCACCGGGGAGCTGTTTTTT
.	TRBV4-1	TRBJ2-5	TRBD2	CASSRTQAAGAETQYF	TGCGCCAGCAGCCGCACCCAGGCAGCGGGGGCTGAGACCCAGTACTTC
once	TRBV5-1	TRBJ2-3	TRBD2	CASSLAPMGRVAGGPGRGDTQYF	TGCGCCAGCAGCTTGGCCCCGATGGGGCGCGTAGCGGGGGGCCCTGGGCGGGGAGATACGCAGTATTTT
.	TRBV7-9	TRBJ1-2	TRBD1	CASSRTGDGYTF	TGTGCCAGCAGCCGGACAGGGGACGGCTACACCTTC
.	TRBV9	TRBJ2-3	.	CASSGGQGWGTDTQYF	TGTGCCAGCAGCGGGGGTCAGGGCTGGGGGACAGATACGCAGTATTTT
.	TRBV2	TRBJ2-2	TRBD1	CASSYRGTRGNTGELFF	TGTGCCAGCAGTTACAGGGGGACAAGAGGGAACACCGGGGAGCTGTTTTTT
.	TRBV11-2	TRBJ1-2	.	CASSLTPNYGYTF	TGTGCCAGCAGTCTGACCCCTAACTATGGCTACACCTTC
.	TRBV5-1	TRBJ2-7	.	CVSSLGVNEQYF	TGCGTCAGCAGCTTGGGGGTAAACGAGCAGTACTTC
.	TRBV27	TRBJ1-2	.	CASSPRAGSNYGYTF	TGTGCCAGCAGTCCTCGCGCGGGTTCTAACTATGGCTACACCTTC
.	TRBV7-2	TRBJ1-2	TRBD1	CASSLGTGPNYGYTF	TGTGCCAGCAGCTTAGGGACAGGGCCCAACTATGGCTACACCTTC
.	TRBV2	TRBJ2-5	.	CASKSFGGGETQYF	TGTGCCAGCAAATCGTTCGGGGGTGGGGAGACCCAGTACTTC
.	TRBV7-6	TRBJ1-1	.	CASSQRPNTEAFF	TGTGCCAGCAGCCAAAGACCGAACACTGAAGCTTTCTTT
.	TRBV6-5	TRBJ1-5	.	CASSLTGPSNQPQHF	TGTGCCAGCAGTTTGACAGGACCCAGCAATCAGCCCCAGCATTTT
.	TRBV27	TRBJ1-5	TRBD1	CASRPGQGGPSNQPQHF	TGTGCCAGCCGCCCGGGACAGGGGGGACCTAGCAATCAGCCCCAGCATTTT
.	TRBV5-1	TRBJ1-2	.	CASSGLAPRSGYTF	TGCGCCAGCAGCGGGTTGGCGCCCCGCTCCGGCTACACCTTC
.	TRBV4-1	TRBJ2-5	.	CASSQDSWETQYF	TGCGCCAGCAGCCAAGACAGCTGGGAGACCCAGTACTTC
.	TRBV18	TRBJ1-1	.	CASSHANTNTEAFF	TGTGCCAGCTCACACGCCAACACTAACACTGAAGCTTTCTTT
.	TRBV7-9	TRBJ2-7	.	CASSLAGAVSYEQYF	TGTGCCAGCAGCTTAGCAGGGGCTGTGTCCTACGAGCAGTACTTC
.	TRBV7-9	TRBJ2-2	TRBD2	CASSSTPILAGGVGELFF	TGTGCCAGCAGCTCAACCCCCATACTAGCGGGGGGGGTCGGGGAGCTGTTTTTT
.	TRBV30	TRBJ2-3	TRBD2	CALTGLAGWKYKYF	TGTGCCTTAACGGGACTAGCGGGGTGGAAGTACAAGTATTTT
.	TRBV7-9	TRBJ2-7	TRBD1	CASSSPGQSSYEQYF	TGTGCCAGCAGCTCGCCGGGACAGTCTAGCTACGAGCAGTACTTC
few	TRBV9	TRBJ2-1	TRBD2	CASSAGGSSYNEQFF	TGTGCCAGCAGCGCCGGGGGGAGCTCCTACAATGAGCAGTTCTTC
.	TRBV5-1	TRBJ2-3	.	CASGMGPTRTDTQYF	TGCGCCAGCGGAATGGGACCGACTCGCACAGATACGCAGTATTTT
.	TRBV5-8	TRBJ2-4	.	CASGLFPKNIQYF	TGTGCCAGCGGACTCTTCCCCAAAAACATTCAGTACTTC
.	TRBV5-1	TRBJ1-2	TRBD1	CASSLGQGNYGYTF	TGCGCCAGCAGCTTGGGACAGGGGAACTATGGCTACACCTTC
.	TRBV11-2	TRBJ1-1	.	CASSLRAVGSEAFF	TGTGCCAGCAGCTTAAGGGCTGTTGGCAGTGAAGCTTTCTTT
once	TRBV6-5	TRBJ1-5	TRBD1	CASSPDRGGNQPQHF	TGTGCCAGCAGCCCGGACAGGGGGGGGAATCAGCCCCAGCATTTT
.	TRBV19	TRBJ1-2	.	CASSIPPYGYTF	TGTGCCAGTAGTATCCCCCCCTATGGCTACACCTTC
once	TRBV19	TRBJ1-5	TRBD1	CASSIGQGTSDGNQPQHF	TGTGCCAGTAGTATTGGACAGGGTACCTCGGATGGCAATCAGCCCCAGCATTTT
once	TRBV5-1	TRBJ2-5	.	CASSPGYTGKVEETQYF	TGCGCCAGCAGCCCAGGGTACACAGGGAAAGTTGAAGAGACCCAGTACTTC
.	TRBV4-1	TRBJ2-2	TRBD2	CASGKASGGGLTGELFF	TGCGCCAGCGGGAAGGCTAGCGGGGGGGGACTTACCGGGGAGCTGTTTTTT
.	TRBV7-9	TRBJ1-4	.	CASSFHGGGGKLFF	TGTGCCAGCAGCTTCCACGGGGGGGGCGGAAAACTGTTTTTT
.	TRBV6-1	TRBJ2-7	TRBD1	CASSRDRGYEGQYF	TGTGCCAGCAGCCGGGACAGGGGCTACGAAGGGCAGTACTTC
.	TRBV18	TRBJ1-4	.	CASSPEIGTNEKLFF	TGTGCCAGCTCACCAGAGATTGGCACTAATGAAAAACTGTTTTTT